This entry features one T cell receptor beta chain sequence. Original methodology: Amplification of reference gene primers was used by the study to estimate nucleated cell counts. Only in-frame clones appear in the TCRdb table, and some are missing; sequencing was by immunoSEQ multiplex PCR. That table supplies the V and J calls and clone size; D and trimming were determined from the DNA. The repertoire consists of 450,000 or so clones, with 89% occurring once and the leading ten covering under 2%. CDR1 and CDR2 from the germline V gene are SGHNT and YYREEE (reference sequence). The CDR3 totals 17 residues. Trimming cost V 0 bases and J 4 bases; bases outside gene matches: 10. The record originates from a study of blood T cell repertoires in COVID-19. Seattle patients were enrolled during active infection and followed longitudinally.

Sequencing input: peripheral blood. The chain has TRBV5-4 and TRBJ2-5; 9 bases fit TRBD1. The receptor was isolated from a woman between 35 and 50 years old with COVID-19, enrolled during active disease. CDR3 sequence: CASSLEGQGRLRETQYF. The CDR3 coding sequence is TGTGCCAGCAGCTTGGAAGGACAGGGGAGACTCCGAGAGACCCAGTACTTC.